This TCR beta chain was profiled in a study of blood T cell repertoires in COVID-19. For the study at large: The origin of the acute and convalescent COVID-19 samples was the United States, Italy and Spain.

Method: immunoSEQ multiplex PCR; TCRdb's copy keeps in-frame clones and lacks some. The sample consists of 130,000 or so clones, around 85% of them appearing once. V shed 3 bases and J 10 bases; nucleotides not matched to a gene: 7. Germline assignment: CDR1 LGHNA and CDR2 YNFKEQ. This CDR3 contains 14 residues. The cohort comprised adults aged roughly 18 to 95 years residing in about two dozen US areas. Participants were placed into cohorts based on the clinical history they reported. Cohort 3 donors were reported recovered after two negative PCRs, clearance, or symptom resolution. This sequence originates from a man aged 50 to 60 who had recovered from COVID-19. This chain joins TRBV4-2 and TRBJ2-1, with 9 bases matching TRBD2. Sequencing used PBMCs or T cells enriched from blood (not recorded which). CDR3 region: CASSQDSGGSEQFF. DNA of the CDR3: TGTGCCAGCAGCCAGGATAGCGGGGGTAGCGAGCAGTTCTTC.